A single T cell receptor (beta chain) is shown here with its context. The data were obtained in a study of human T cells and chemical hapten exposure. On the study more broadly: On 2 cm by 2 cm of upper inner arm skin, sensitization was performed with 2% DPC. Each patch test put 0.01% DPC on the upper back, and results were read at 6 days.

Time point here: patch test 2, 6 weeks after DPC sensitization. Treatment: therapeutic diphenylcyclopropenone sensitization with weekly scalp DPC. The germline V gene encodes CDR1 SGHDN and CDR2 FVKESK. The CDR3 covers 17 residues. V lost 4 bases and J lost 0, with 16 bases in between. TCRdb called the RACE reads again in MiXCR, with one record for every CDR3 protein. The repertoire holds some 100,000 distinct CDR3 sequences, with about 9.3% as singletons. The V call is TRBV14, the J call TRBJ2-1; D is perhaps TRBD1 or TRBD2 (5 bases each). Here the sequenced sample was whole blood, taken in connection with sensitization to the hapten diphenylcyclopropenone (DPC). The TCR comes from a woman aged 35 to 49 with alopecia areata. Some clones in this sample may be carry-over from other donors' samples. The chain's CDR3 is CASSLFKGSSSYNEQFF. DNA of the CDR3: TGTGCCAGCAGCCTATTTAAGGGGAGTTCCTCCTACAATGAGCAGTTCTTC.